This T cell receptor beta chain was retrieved from a study of monozygotic twins with inflammatory bowel disease. TCRdb re-called the 5' RACE reads, yielding one record per CDR3 amino acid sequence without DNA. The listing contains approximately 120,000 distinct CDR3 sequences. CDR3 length: 14 residues. CDR1 is SGHRS, CDR2 YFSETQ, per germline. The chain joins TRBV5-1 to TRBJ1-1; checking the TCRdb D call of TRBD1 is not possible without DNA. The sample taken for sequencing was blood. The receptor's source is a human donor with ulcerative colitis or Crohn's disease, or a healthy co-twin of an affected twin (not recorded which). The CDR3 reads CASRGPQGYTEAFF.